This is a list of T cell receptor beta chains from one sample in a study of cytomegalovirus exposure and HLA in healthy donors. The assay was immunoSEQ multiplex PCR, and TCRdb's table has in-frame clones only and misses some. Altogether around 99,000 clones are present, 65% to 90% being singletons, with the ten largest covering under 2.5%. Sequencing was carried out using PBMCs. The receptors shown here come from a woman in her twenties or thirties in good health and CMV-seronegative. Both conserved end residues are part of each CDR3. The D gene is left open where the match is weak. A clone size is listed for some rows: how often the clone was seen (once, few, many), or a class if it is expanded.

TRBV28,TRBJ1-4,few,-,CASGHEATNEKLFF,TGTGCCAGCGGACACGAGGCCACTAATGAAAAACTGTTTTTT
TRBV29-1,TRBJ2-6,once,-,CSVTTGSGANVLTF,TGCAGCGTCACCACAGGGTCCGGGGCCAACGTCCTGACTTTC
TRBV7-2,TRBJ1-2,-,-,CASSLVGRGNNYGYTF,TGTGCCAGCAGCTTAGTAGGGCGGGGAAATAACTATGGCTACACCTTC
TRBV2,TRBJ2-1,-,TRBD2,CASSEVAGLNEQFF,TGTGCCAGCAGTGAGGTAGCGGGCCTTAATGAGCAGTTCTTC
TRBV9,TRBJ2-1,-,-,CASSPTPSYNEQFF,TGTGCCAGCAGCCCTACGCCCTCCTACAATGAGCAGTTCTTC
TRBV5-1,TRBJ1-3,-,-,CASSLTSSGNTIYF,TGCGCCAGCAGCTTGACTAGCTCTGGAAACACCATATATTTT
TRBV5-1,TRBJ2-2,-,TRBD1,CASSLDHRGITGELFF,TGCGCCAGCAGCTTGGATCACAGGGGCATCACCGGGGAGCTGTTTTTT
TRBV29-1,TRBJ2-1,-,-,CSVERVFGDEQFF,TGCAGCGTTGAGAGGGTTTTTGGGGATGAGCAGTTCTTC
TRBV7-9,TRBJ2-7,-,TRBD2,CASSPGGTSGSEQYF,TGTGCCAGCAGCCCGGGCGGGACTAGCGGCTCCGAGCAGTACTTC
TRBV5-1,TRBJ2-3,-,-,CASRHQKSTDTQYF,TGCGCCAGCCGCCACCAGAAGAGCACAGATACGCAGTATTTT
TRBV7-9,TRBJ2-3,once,-,CASSFSGADTQYF,TGTGCCAGCAGCTTTTCCGGGGCAGATACGCAGTATTTT
TRBV29-1,TRBJ2-2,-,-,CSAPVGPNTGELFF,TGCAGCGCCCCAGTGGGGCCGAACACCGGGGAGCTGTTTTTT
TRBV27,TRBJ2-1,-,-,CASSLSPSVSNEQFF,TGTGCCAGCAGTTTATCCCCTAGCGTCAGTAATGAGCAGTTCTTC
TRBV5-1,TRBJ1-1,few,-,CASSLQSAGSNTEAFF,TGCGCCAGCAGCTTGCAATCGGCGGGGTCCAACACTGAAGCTTTCTTT
TRBV5-4,TRBJ2-3,-,TRBD2,CASSLGSGSTDTQYF,TGTGCCAGCAGCTTGGGTAGCGGGAGCACAGATACGCAGTATTTT
TRBV7-8,TRBJ2-3,few,TRBD2,CASSYLSGYWTRDTQYF,TGTGCCAGCAGCTATCTCTCTGGTTATTGGACTAGGGATACGCAGTATTTT
TRBV11-2,TRBJ2-5,-,TRBD2,CASRPKGLAKETQYF,TGTGCCAGCAGACCAAAGGGACTAGCCAAAGAGACCCAGTACTTC
TRBV6-5,TRBJ1-2,-,TRBD1,CAINSAAGGGYTF,TGTGCCATCAACTCGGCGGCAGGGGGCGGCTACACCTTC
TRBV29-1,TRBJ1-4,-,-,CSVGRVGSEKLFF,TGCAGCGTTGGTCGAGTGGGCAGTGAAAAACTGTTTTTT
TRBV28,TRBJ2-7,-,-,CASSGSARPLYEQYF,TGTGCCAGCTCGGGTAGTGCTAGACCCCTATACGAGCAGTACTTC
TRBV10-1,TRBJ1-2,-,-,CASSESQDYGYTF,TGCGCCAGCAGTGAAAGCCAGGACTATGGCTACACCTTC
TRBV7-9,TRBJ1-1,-,TRBD1,CASRRGQGDTEAFF,TGTGCCAGCCGCCGAGGACAGGGGGACACTGAAGCTTTCTTT
TRBV5-4,TRBJ1-1,few,-,CASSWELRNTEAFF,TGTGCCAGCAGCTGGGAGTTGAGGAACACTGAAGCTTTCTTT
TRBV6-5,TRBJ1-1,-,-,CASSYSIAGINEAFF,TGTGCCAGCAGTTACTCGATCGCGGGAATCAATGAAGCTTTCTTT
TRBV28,TRBJ2-6,-,-,CASSLAGLGANVLTF,TGTGCCAGCAGTTTAGCAGGTTTGGGGGCCAACGTCCTGACTTTC
TRBV27,TRBJ1-5,-,TRBD1,CATGQGPHGPQHF,TGTGCCACAGGACAGGGCCCGCATGGCCCCCAGCATTTT
TRBV30,TRBJ2-1,-,-,CAWRPPLGRGGEQFF,TGTGCCTGGAGACCTCCCTTGGGGAGAGGTGGTGAGCAGTTCTTC
TRBV5-1,TRBJ1-1,-,-,CASSESTGGTEAFF,TGCGCCAGCAGCGAATCGACGGGGGGGACTGAAGCTTTCTTT
TRBV5-1,TRBJ2-7,-,TRBD2,CASSLEPSGSEQYF,TGCGCCAGCAGCTTGGAACCTAGCGGGAGCGAGCAGTACTTC
TRBV5-5,TRBJ2-4,-,-,CASSFGGQGLAKNIQYF,TGTGCCAGCAGCTTTGGTGGTCAGGGACTAGCCAAAAACATTCAGTACTTC
TRBV20-1,TRBJ1-3,once,-,CSARAGNTIYF,TGCAGTGCTAGAGCGGGGAACACCATATATTTT
TRBV7-2,TRBJ2-7,few,-,CASLIDVGGIPYEQYF,TGTGCCAGCTTAATTGATGTCGGGGGAATCCCCTACGAGCAGTACTTC
TRBV19,TRBJ2-7,-,-,CASSEPGVTYEQYF,TGTGCCAGTAGTGAGCCCGGGGTCACCTACGAGCAGTACTTC
TRBV28,TRBJ2-3,-,TRBD2,CASSSHPIAGGPTDTQYF,TGTGCCAGCAGTTCTCACCCAATAGCGGGAGGGCCCACAGATACGCAGTATTTT
TRBV12-2,TRBJ2-7,once,-,CASRLCAGLAGKENEQYF,TGTGCAAGTCGCTTATGCGCAGGACTAGCGGGAAAAGAGAACGAGCAGTACTTC
TRBV28,TRBJ2-5,few,TRBD2,CASSLWTSGEGTETQYF,TGTGCCAGCAGTCTGTGGACTAGCGGGGAAGGAACGGAGACCCAGTACTTC
TRBV13,TRBJ1-1,-,-,CASQDSLNTEAFF,TGTGCCAGCCAAGACAGCCTGAACACTGAAGCTTTCTTT
TRBV28,TRBJ2-1,-,-,CASSFSGFGARSNEQFF,TGTGCCAGCAGTTTTTCTGGTTTTGGAGCGCGGAGCAATGAGCAGTTCTTC
TRBV6-5,TRBJ1-2,-,TRBD1,CASSEGQGYGYTF,TGTGCCAGCAGTGAAGGACAGGGCTATGGCTACACCTTC
TRBV5-1,TRBJ1-4,-,-,CASSLARGENEKLFF,TGCGCCAGCAGCTTGGCCCGGGGGGAGAATGAAAAACTGTTTTTT
TRBV5-1,TRBJ2-7,-,TRBD1,CASSLAGQANEQYF,TGCGCCAGCAGCTTGGCGGGACAGGCGAACGAGCAGTACTTC
TRBV28,TRBJ2-7,few,TRBD2,CASTHEDLLAGPAYEQYF,TGTGCCAGCACCCACGAGGACCTACTAGCGGGACCTGCCTACGAGCAGTACTTC
TRBV5-1,TRBJ2-1,few,-,CASSLYGSSMDEQFF,TGCGCCAGCAGCTTGTACGGGAGTTCAATGGATGAGCAGTTCTTC
TRBV10-2,TRBJ1-2,-,TRBD1,CASSDQGAGHLYGYTF,TGCGCCAGCAGTGATCAGGGGGCCGGACACCTCTATGGCTACACCTTC
TRBV27,TRBJ2-1,-,TRBD2,CASSVSGRVDYNEQFF,TGTGCCAGCAGTGTTAGCGGGAGGGTAGATTACAATGAGCAGTTCTTC
TRBV7-2,TRBJ2-7,-,-,CASSLEVITATYEQYF,TGTGCCAGCAGCCTGGAGGTAATCACAGCAACCTACGAGCAGTACTTC
TRBV13,TRBJ1-1,-,-,CASSPGGENTEAFF,TGTGCCAGCAGCCCGGGAGGGGAGAACACTGAAGCTTTCTTT
TRBV7-3,TRBJ2-1,-,TRBD2,CASSLSGSSYNEQFF,TGTGCCAGCAGCTTGAGCGGGAGCTCCTACAATGAGCAGTTCTTC
TRBV7-9,TRBJ2-2,-,TRBD2,CASSQVSGRATGELFF,TGTGCCAGCAGCCAAGTCAGCGGGAGGGCCACCGGGGAGCTGTTTTTT
TRBV5-4,TRBJ2-7,-,TRBD2,CASSFSGSYEQYF,TGTGCCAGCAGCTTTAGCGGGAGCTACGAGCAGTACTTC
TRBV6-1,TRBJ1-4,-,-,CASNSGYNEKLFF,TGTGCCAGCAATTCAGGGTATAATGAAAAACTGTTTTTT
TRBV10-3,TRBJ1-3,-,-,CAISENSPISGNTIYF,TGTGCCATCAGTGAAAACAGTCCGATCTCTGGAAACACCATATATTTT
TRBV6-1,TRBJ1-2,-,-,CASSETGYGYTF,TGTGCCAGCAGTGAAACCGGGTATGGCTACACCTTC
TRBV6-5,TRBJ2-3,-,-,CASSYWESGDTQYF,TGTGCCAGCAGTTACTGGGAGTCCGGAGATACGCAGTATTTT
TRBV28,TRBJ2-7,few,-,CASRSNYEQYF,TGTGCCAGCAGGAGTAACTACGAGCAGTACTTC
TRBV19,TRBJ2-2,-,TRBD2,CASSRLSSGTNTGELFF,TGTGCCAGTAGCCGACTCTCTAGCGGGACGAACACCGGGGAGCTGTTTTTT
TRBV7-6,TRBJ2-2,-,TRBD2,CASSPGLAGGKNTGELFF,TGTGCCAGCAGCCCGGGACTAGCGGGAGGAAAGAACACCGGGGAGCTGTTTTTT
TRBV29-1,TRBJ2-7,-,TRBD2,CSIAGLANYEQYF,TGCAGCATCGCGGGACTAGCGAACTACGAGCAGTACTTC
TRBV16,TRBJ2-5,-,-,CASSQLGGEETQYF,TGTGCCAGCAGCCAATTGGGCGGGGAAGAGACCCAGTACTTC